This passage covers 16 T cell receptor beta chains from one sample sequenced in a study of control samples from healthy donors and cancer patients. The protocol was immunoSEQ multiplex PCR, while the TCRdb copy is restricted to in-frame clones and leaves out a portion. The sample shows some 130,000 clones, 92% of them seen only once. Sequencing was performed on blood. These receptors were collected from a woman aged 50 to 60 in good health.

The genes are TRBV6-1 and TRBJ1-4; 9 bases agree with TRBD1. The CDR3 loop spans 15 amino acids. Unmatched junction bases numbered 5, after V lost 2 bases and J lost 7 bases. Germline values: CDR1 MNHNS, CDR2 SASEGT. CDR3 residues: CASSESETGGEKLFF. DNA for the CDR3: TGTGCCAGCAGTGAATCGGAGACAGGGGGTGAAAAACTGTTTTTT.

The chain has TRBV2 and TRBJ2-1, with TRBD2 matching over 7 bases. The CDR3 is 16 residues long. V was pared by 7 bases and J by 0 bases, with 9 bases of the junction left unmatched. Per the germline V gene, CDR1 is SNHLY and CDR2 is FYNNEI. This CDR3 reads CASTNSGPSSYNEQFF. CDR3 DNA sequence: TGTGCCAGCACCAATAGCGGGCCCAGCTCCTACAATGAGCAGTTCTTC.

The chain combines TRBV5-3 with TRBJ2-2; a weak D match, TRBD2 (5 bases). TRBV5-3 is an ORF, and what it does is uncertain. This CDR3 has 15 amino acids. V dropped 0 bases and J dropped 5 bases, with 11 bases sitting between them. The CDR3 protein is CARSLARDSTGELFF. CDR3 DNA: TGTGCCAGAAGCTTGGCGAGGGATTCGACCGGGGAGCTGTTTTTT.

The chain recombines TRBV3-1 (or the pseudogene TRBV3-2) with TRBJ1-2; D is undetermined. With 2 bases removed from V and 4 bases from J, the gap between germline ends came to 8 bases. CDR3 length: 13 amino acids. Germline CDR1 LGHDT, CDR2 YNNKEL (reference sequence). CDR3 region: CASSQTELYGYTF. CDR3 nucleotide sequence: TGTGCCAGCAGCCAAACAGAGCTCTATGGCTACACCTTC.

This chain links TRBV28 with TRBJ2-7; a weak D match, TRBD1 (7 bases). Trimming removed 2 bases at V and 0 bases at J, with 14 bases between. Germline-derived CDR1 and CDR2 are MDHEN and SYDVKM. The CDR3 extends over 16 amino acids. DNA for the CDR3: TGTGCCAGCAGTTTAGACGCAGGGGGAGGCTCCTACGAGCAGTACTTC. Protein: CASSLDAGGGSYEQYF.

This chain connects TRBV28 to TRBJ2-5; 8 nucleotides line up with TRBD1. Germline CDR1 MDHEN, CDR2 SYDVKM. The CDR3 contains 14 residues. Trimming removed 6 bases from V and 6 bases from J; junction bases left unmatched: 9. Here the CDR3 DNA reads TGTGCCAGCAGGTTACAGGGGGGAGTGAAGACCCAGTACTTC. Its translation: CASRLQGGVKTQYF.

This clone was detected a few times. V and J are TRBV6-1 and TRBJ2-2; D may be TRBD2 (6 bases). CDR3 size: 14 residues. CDR1 is MNHNS and CDR2 is SASEGT in the germline V gene. V gave up 3 bases and J gave up 5 bases, with 10 bases separating them. CDR3 loop: CASSERDETGELFF. Written as DNA, the CDR3 is TGTGCCAGCAGTGAGCGGGATGAAACCGGGGAGCTGTTTTTT.

The CDR3 loop is CASSPWTSGSVEQFF. The CDR3 DNA follows: TGTGCCAGCAGCCCCTGGACTAGCGGGAGCGTTGAGCAGTTCTTC. This rearrangement joins TRBV2 to TRBJ2-1; 13 nucleotides match TRBD2. The CDR3 consists of 15 residues. The J segment lost 9 bases and the V segment lost 6 bases, leaving 8 bases of the junction unmatched. Germline V CDR1 and CDR2: SNHLY, FYNNEI.

This clone was recorded once. The V and J genes are TRBV20-1 and TRBJ1-3, with D uncertain. Germline CDR1 DFQATT, CDR2 SNEGSKA (reference sequence). V was clipped by 7 bases and J by 0 bases, with 4 bases between them. The CDR3 covers 11 residues. CDR3 nucleotide sequence: TGCAGTGTCCTCTCTGGAAACACCATATATTTT. As protein: CSVLSGNTIYF.

V usage is TRBV27 and J usage is TRBJ1-5, with a possible D match to TRBD1 (6 bases). Germline loops: CDR1 MNHEY, CDR2 SMNVEV (reference sequence). The CDR3 spans 13 residues. Trimming took off 4 bases at V and 4 bases at J, with 8 bases between the two ends. The CDR3 loop reads CASSSTGNQPQHF. CDR3 DNA sequence: TGTGCCAGCAGTTCTACAGGGAATCAGCCCCAGCATTTT.

The chain joins TRBV5-6 to TRBJ1-2; D is unclear. The germline V gene encodes CDR1 SGHDT and CDR2 YYEEEE. CDR3 length: 14 residues. The V end lost 7 bases, the J end lost 0 bases, and 13 bases lay between the germline ends. The CDR3 region has the DNA TGTGCCAGCCTAGGGTGGGGATCTAACTATGGCTACACCTTC. This translates into CASLGWGSNYGYTF.

This clone was seen just once. This CDR3 is CASSQMIGNGYTF. The CDR3 DNA sequence: TGTGCCAGCAGCCAGATGATCGGCAATGGCTACACCTTC. The V and J genes are TRBV7-9 and TRBJ1-2; D is unclear. This CDR3 has 13 amino acids. The V end lost 5 bases, the J end lost 6 bases, and 13 bases lay between the germline ends. Germline loops: CDR1 SEHNR, CDR2 FQNEAQ (reference sequence).

The chain joins TRBV7-8 to TRBJ2-3; tentatively, D is TRBD1 (6 bases). V lost 0 bases and J lost 3, with 16 bases in between. The CDR3 covers 17 residues. Germline CDR1 SGHVS, CDR2 FQNEAQ. CDR3 region: CASSLAGRGIGTDTQYF. CDR3 sequence (DNA): TGTGCCAGCAGCTTAGCGGGCAGGGGAATCGGTACAGATACGCAGTATTTT.

The chain carries TRBV7-8 and TRBJ2-3; D not resolved. The CDR3 totals 10 residues. Deletions cut 5 bases from V and 8 bases from J, with 5 bases between. The germline CDR1 and CDR2 sequences are SGHVS and FQNEAQ. The DNA of the CDR3 is TGTGCCAGCAGCGGGCCTACGCAGTATTTT. It encodes CASSGPTQYF.

In DNA form, the CDR3 reads TGTGCCAGCAGCTTAGCCGGGTTCTCTGGAAACACCATATATTTT. It yields the protein CASSLAGFSGNTIYF. The rearrangement links TRBV7-9 to TRBJ1-3; D is unresolved. This CDR3 is built from 15 residues. CDR1 and CDR2 from the germline V gene are SEHNR and FQNEAQ (reference sequence). V dropped 0 bases and J dropped 0 bases, with 6 bases sitting between them.

The gene calls are TRBV12-5 and TRBJ2-3, with 8 bases matching TRBD2. The CDR3 runs 14 residues. V lost 4 bases, J lost 5 bases, and 5 bases stayed unmatched. Germline CDR1 is LGHNT and CDR2 is FRNRAP. In DNA, the CDR3 is TGTGCTAGTGGTTCGTCGGGAGGGGGAGATACGCAGTATTTT. Protein: CASGSSGGGDTQYF. Together with reference TRBV12-5 and TRBJ2-3, the CDR3 gives the full variable domain: DARVTQTPRHKVTEMGQEVTMRCQPILGHNTVFWYRQTMMQGLELLAYFRNRAPLDDSGMPKDRFSAEMPDATLATLKIQPSEPRDSAVYFCASGSSGGGDTQYFGPGTRLTVL.